This T cell receptor beta chain was captured by sequencing in a study of tissue T cells after allogeneic stem cell transplantation (dated by TCRdb to about 2022). Notes on the research overall: For tissues with multiple samples, a pathologist reviewed H&E sections and gave sequencing priority to samples with histologically apparent lymphocytes. TCR beta repertoires were profiled across many tissues obtained from research autopsies of patients with and without GVHD, as well as in mouse models of GVHD. On the human side, the study was prospective and observational, with no blinding or randomization.

The sample's time point label, decoded: human tissue collected at research (rapid) autopsy. Three non-HCT comparator patients who had other cancers, at least five GI tract samples, and no known GI disease at death were chosen retrospectively. Autopsy tissues, which were obtained after a median post-mortem interval of approximately 8.8 hours, included GI sites from esophagus to rectum, liver, skin and lymphoid organs including spleen. Autopsy specimens were bisected, with one portion flash-frozen in liquid nitrogen and the rest formalin-fixed; GI outer muscle layers were removed. To extract genomic DNA from frozen tissues, either the Mag-Bind Blood & Tissue DNA HDQ 96 Kit on a Chemagic 360 or the DNeasy Blood & Tissue Kit was used. Because of concern about red blood cell contamination, the extracted DNA went through further purification with the Genomic DNA Clean & Concentrator-25 kit. Including cysteine and phenylalanine, the CDR3 has 16 amino acids. The entry retains the CDR3 DNA only, 48 bases that are in frame from base 1.

Libraries came from the immunoSEQ multiplex PCR assay. Adaptive Biotechnologies performed TCRbeta CDR3 sequencing at survey depth and reported CDR3 sequences, V/J genes, productive frequency, and template counts. Amplification of TCR beta CDR3 regions was performed from genomic DNA rather than from RNA. The original pipeline was this. Jensen-Shannon divergence was used to quantify pairwise repertoire overlap between tissues, with a value of 1 indicating complete divergence and a value of 0 indicating identical repertoires. Based on pairwise JSD values, tissues were grouped by single-linkage agglomerative hierarchical clustering, and the results were shown as dendrograms. GLIPH2 was run on all patient samples with simulation_depth 1000, kmer_min_depth 3, cdr3_length_cutoff 8, keeping groups with more than two unique CDR3s. A standardized tissue-overlap score extrapolated Jaccard GLIPH-group overlap across patients to a standard repertoire size of 1000 clones. Linear mixed-effect models, with tissue included as a fixed effect and individual included as a random effect, were used to assess associations of diversity with clinical or experimental variables. TCRdb's version of the immuneACCESS table is confined to in-frame rearrangements and falls short of the full clone set. An unresolved V gene accounts for under half of the shortfall where checked; the remainder is of unknown origin. V, J and clone size were drawn from that table, and D and trimming were deduced from the DNA. Here the sample has roughly 9,200 clones; roughly 60% occur a single time. Around 9.6% of the sample comes from the top ten.

For this clone: Its antigen is currently not known. Base qualities were left out, and no much larger clone turns up one base away.

What the research found in general, with its limitations: The patient cohort was small and varied clinically, and sampling depth was recognized as a limitation. For the non-GVHD comparator patients, no blood samples were available. Which tissue TCRs were alloreactive or antigen-specific was not determined in the study, and some of the clones might have been host cells that persisted. Only a few T cell clones appeared in more than one patient, yet motif-based clustering showed tissue-specific repertoire signatures that were shared between patients. Within patients, how anatomically similar tissues were was a major factor shaping TCR repertoire composition, regardless of disease or transplant status. Blood and spleen T cells captured only a limited portion of the TCR repertoire detected in tissues, in both patients and mice.

The receptor was isolated from a woman aged 18 to 55 with breast cancer. The material sequenced was tissue from the jejunum, taken at autopsy. The sequence links TRBV21-1 to TRBJ1-6; the table's D call of TRBD1 was not tested on the DNA. TRBV21-1 is reported as a pseudogene. The CDR3 corresponds to CASSNVLGTGDSPLHF. The DNA is as follows: TGTGCCAGCAGCAACGTCCTCGGGACAGGGGATTCACCCCTCCACTTT.